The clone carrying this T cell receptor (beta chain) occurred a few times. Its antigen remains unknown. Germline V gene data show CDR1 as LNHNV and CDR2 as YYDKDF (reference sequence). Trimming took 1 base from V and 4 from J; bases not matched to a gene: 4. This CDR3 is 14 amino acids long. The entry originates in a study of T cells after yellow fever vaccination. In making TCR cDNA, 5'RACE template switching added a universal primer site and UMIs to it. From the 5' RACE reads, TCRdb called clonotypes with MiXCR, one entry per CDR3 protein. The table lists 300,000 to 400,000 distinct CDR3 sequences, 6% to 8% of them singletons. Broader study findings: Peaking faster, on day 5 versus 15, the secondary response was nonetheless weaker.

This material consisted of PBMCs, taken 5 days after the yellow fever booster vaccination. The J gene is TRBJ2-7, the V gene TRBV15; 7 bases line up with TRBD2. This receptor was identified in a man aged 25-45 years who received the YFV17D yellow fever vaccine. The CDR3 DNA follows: TGTGCCACCAGCAGAGGGGCGGGGGAATACGAGCAGTACTTC. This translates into CATSRGAGEYEQYF.